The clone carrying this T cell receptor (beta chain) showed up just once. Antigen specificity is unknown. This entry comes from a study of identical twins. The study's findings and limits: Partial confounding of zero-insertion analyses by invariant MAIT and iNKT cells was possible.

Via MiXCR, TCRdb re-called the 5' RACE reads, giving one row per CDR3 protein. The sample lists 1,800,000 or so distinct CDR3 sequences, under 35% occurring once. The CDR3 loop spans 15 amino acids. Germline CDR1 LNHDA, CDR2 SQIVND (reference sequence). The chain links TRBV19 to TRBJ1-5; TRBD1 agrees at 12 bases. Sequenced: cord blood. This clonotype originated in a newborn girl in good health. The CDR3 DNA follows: TGTGCAAGCGGGACAGGGGGCGTAGGCAATCAGCCCCAGCATTTT. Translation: CASGTGGVGNQPQHF.